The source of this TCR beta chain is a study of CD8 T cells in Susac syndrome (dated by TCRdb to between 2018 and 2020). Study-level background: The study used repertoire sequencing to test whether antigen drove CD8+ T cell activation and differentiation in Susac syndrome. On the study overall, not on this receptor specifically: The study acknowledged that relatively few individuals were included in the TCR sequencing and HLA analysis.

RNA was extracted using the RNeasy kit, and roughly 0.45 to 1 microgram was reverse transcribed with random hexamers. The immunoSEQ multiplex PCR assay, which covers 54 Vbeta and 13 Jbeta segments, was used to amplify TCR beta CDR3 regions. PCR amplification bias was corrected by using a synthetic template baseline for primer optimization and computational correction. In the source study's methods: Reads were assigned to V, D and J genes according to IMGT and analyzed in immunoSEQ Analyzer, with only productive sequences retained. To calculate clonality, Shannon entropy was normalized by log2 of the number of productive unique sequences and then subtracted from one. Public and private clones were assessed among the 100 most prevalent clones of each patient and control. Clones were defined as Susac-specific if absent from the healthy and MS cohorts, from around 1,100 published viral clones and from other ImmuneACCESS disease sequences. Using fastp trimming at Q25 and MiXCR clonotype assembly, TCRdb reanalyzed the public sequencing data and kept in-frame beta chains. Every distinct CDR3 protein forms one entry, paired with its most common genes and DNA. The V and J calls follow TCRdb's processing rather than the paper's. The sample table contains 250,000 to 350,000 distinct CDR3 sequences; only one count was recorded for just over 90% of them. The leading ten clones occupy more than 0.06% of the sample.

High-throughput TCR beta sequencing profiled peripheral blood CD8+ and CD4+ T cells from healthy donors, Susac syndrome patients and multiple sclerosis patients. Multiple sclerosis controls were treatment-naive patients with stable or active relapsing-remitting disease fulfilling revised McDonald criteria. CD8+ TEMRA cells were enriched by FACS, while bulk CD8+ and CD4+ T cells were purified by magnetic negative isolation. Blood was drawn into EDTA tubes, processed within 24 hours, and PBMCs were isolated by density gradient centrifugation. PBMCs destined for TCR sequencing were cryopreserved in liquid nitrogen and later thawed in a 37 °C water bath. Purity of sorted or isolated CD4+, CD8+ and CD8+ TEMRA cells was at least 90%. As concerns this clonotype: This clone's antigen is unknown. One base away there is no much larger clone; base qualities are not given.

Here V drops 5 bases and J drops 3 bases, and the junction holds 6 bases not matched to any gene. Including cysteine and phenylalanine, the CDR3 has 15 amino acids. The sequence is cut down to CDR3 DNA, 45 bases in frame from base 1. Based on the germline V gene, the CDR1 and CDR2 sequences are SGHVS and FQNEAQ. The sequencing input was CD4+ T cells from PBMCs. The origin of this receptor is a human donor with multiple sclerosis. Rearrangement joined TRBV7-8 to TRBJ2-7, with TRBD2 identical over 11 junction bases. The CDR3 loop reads CASSPSGGRNYEQYF. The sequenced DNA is TGTGCCAGCAGCCCTAGCGGGGGGCGGAACTACGAGCAGTACTTC. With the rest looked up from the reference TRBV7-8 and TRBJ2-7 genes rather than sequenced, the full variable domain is GAGVSQSPRYKVAKRGQDVALRCDPISGHVSLFWYQQALGQGPEFLTYFQNEAQLDKSGLPSDRFFAERPEGSVSTLKIQRTQQEDSAVYLCASSPSGGRNYEQYFGPGTRLTVT.